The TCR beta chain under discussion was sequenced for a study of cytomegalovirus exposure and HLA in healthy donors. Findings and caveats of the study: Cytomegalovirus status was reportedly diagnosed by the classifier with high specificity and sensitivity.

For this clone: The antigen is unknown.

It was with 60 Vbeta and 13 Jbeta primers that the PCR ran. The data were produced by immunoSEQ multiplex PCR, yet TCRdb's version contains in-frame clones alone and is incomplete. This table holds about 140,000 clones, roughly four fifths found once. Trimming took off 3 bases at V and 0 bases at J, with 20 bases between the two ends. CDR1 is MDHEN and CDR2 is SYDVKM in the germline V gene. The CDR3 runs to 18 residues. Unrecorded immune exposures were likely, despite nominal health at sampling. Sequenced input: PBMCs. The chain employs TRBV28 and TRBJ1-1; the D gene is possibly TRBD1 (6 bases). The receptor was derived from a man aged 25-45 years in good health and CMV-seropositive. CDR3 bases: TGTGCCAGCAGTTTCCTCGGGGGAGGGGGGCCAATGAACACTGAAGCTTTCTTT. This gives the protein CASSFLGGGGPMNTEAFF.